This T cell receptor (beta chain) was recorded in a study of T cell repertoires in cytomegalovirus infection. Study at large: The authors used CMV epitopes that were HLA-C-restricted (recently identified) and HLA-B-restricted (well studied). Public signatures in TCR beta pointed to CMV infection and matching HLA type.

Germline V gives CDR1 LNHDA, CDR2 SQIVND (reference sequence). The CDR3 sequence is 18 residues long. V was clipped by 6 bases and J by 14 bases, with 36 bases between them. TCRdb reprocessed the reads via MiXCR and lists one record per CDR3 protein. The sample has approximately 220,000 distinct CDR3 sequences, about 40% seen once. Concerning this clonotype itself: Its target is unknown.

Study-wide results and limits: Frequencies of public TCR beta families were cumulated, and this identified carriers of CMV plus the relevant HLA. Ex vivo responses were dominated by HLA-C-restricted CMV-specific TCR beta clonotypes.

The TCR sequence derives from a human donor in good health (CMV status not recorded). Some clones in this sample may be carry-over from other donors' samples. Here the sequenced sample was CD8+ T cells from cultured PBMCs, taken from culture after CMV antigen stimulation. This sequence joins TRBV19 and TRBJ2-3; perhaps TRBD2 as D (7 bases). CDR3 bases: TGTGCCAGTAGAATGTACGGACTAGGGGGTCTTAAAACAGATACGACGTATTTT. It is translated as CASRMYGLGGLKTDTTYF. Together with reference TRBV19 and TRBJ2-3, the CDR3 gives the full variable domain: DGGITQSPKYLFRKEGQNVTLSCEQNLNHDAMYWYRQDPGQGLRLIYYSQIVNDFQKGDIAEGYSVSREKKESFPLTVTSAQKNPTAFYLCASRMYGLGGLKTDTTYFGPGTRLTVL.